One sample yielded the 28 T cell receptor beta chains listed below, sequenced in a study of T cells after yellow fever vaccination. TCRdb used MiXCR to reprocess the 5' RACE reads, holding one entry per CDR3 protein. The sample includes more than 300,000 distinct CDR3 sequences, over 8.5% of them seen just once. Material: CD4+ T cells sorted from PBMCs, obtained 45 days after the yellow fever booster vaccination. The receptors come from a young man who received the YFV17D yellow fever vaccine.

This clonotype showed up many times. V is TRBV7-9 and J is TRBJ1-4; D gene ambiguous. The CDR3 covers 14 residues. V was clipped by 5 bases and J by 10 bases, with 17 bases between them. Germline V lookup: CDR1 SEHNR, CDR2 FQNEAQ (reference sequence). CDR3 region: CASSPRQTGGKLFF. Written as DNA, the CDR3 is TGTGCCAGCAGCCCCCGACAAACTGGAGGAAAACTGTTTTTT. Based on the CDR3 plus reference TRBV7-9 and TRBJ1-4, the full variable domain is DTGVSQNPRHKITKRGQNVTFRCDPISEHNRLYWYRQTLGQGPEFLTYFQNEAQLEKSRLLSDRFSAERPKGSFSTLEIQRTEQGDSAMYLCASSPRQTGGKLFFGSGTQLSVL.

The V call is TRBV5-5, the J call TRBJ1-3; D may be TRBD1 (5 bases). CDR1 is SGHKS, CDR2 YYEKEE, per germline (reference sequence). V lost 5 bases and J lost 0, with 24 bases in between. The CDR3 extends over 19 amino acids. The CDR3 loop is CASRLRVISTGLSGNTIYF. The CDR3 DNA is TGTGCCAGCAGGTTGCGGGTCATTAGTACGGGACTCTCTGGAAACACCATATATTTT.

The chain recombines TRBV5-1 with TRBJ1-1; the D gene is possibly TRBD1 (6 bases). The CDR3 sequence is 17 residues long. V gave up 3 bases and J gave up 0 bases, with 18 bases separating them. Per germline, CDR1 SGHRS and CDR2 YFSETQ. The CDR3 DNA is TGCGCCAGCAGCTGGGAACAGGGTCCCACCGTGAACACTGAAGCTTTCTTT. This translates into CASSWEQGPTVNTEAFF.

A few counts support this clonotype. This rearrangement joins TRBV12-5 to TRBJ2-7, with TRBD2 matching 8 bases. Germline values: CDR1 LGHNT, CDR2 FRNRAP. CDR3 length: 16 amino acids. Germline trimming cut 2 bases from V and 2 bases from J; bases unmatched to any gene: 8. The CDR3 region is CASGLRRAGGPYEQYF. The DNA of the CDR3 is TGTGCTAGTGGTTTGCGTCGCGCGGGGGGACCCTACGAGCAGTACTTC.

The genes are TRBV2 and TRBJ1-1; 7 nucleotides match TRBD1. V was clipped by 5 bases and J by 1 base; unmatched bases: 4. CDR3 size: 14 residues. CDR1 is SNHLY and CDR2 is FYNNEI in the germline V gene. CDR3 residues: CASSFGTANTEAFF. The CDR3 DNA sequence: TGTGCCAGCAGTTTTGGGACAGCGAACACTGAAGCTTTCTTT.

This clonotype has a handful of counts. The rearrangement joins TRBV5-1 to TRBJ1-1, with D possibly matching TRBD1 (6 bases). V lost 4 bases and J lost 4, with 17 bases in between. Germline V gene data show CDR1 as SGHRS and CDR2 as YFSETQ. This CDR3 region has 15 residues. CDR3 in amino acids: CASSLNGGIATEAFF. The CDR3 bases are TGCGCCAGCAGCCTCAATGGGGGCATCGCCACTGAAGCTTTCTTT.

The chain recombines TRBV18 with TRBJ1-4; 8 bases match TRBD1. The CDR3 length is 15 residues. In germline, CDR1 is KGHSH, CDR2 LQKENI. V shed 1 base, J shed 8 bases, and the junction held 6 bases outside the gene matches. CDR3 in DNA: TGTGCCAGCTCACCACGGGCAGGGGGCAACGAAAAACTGTTTTTT. It encodes CASSPRAGGNEKLFF.

This clonotype appeared a few times. This chain links TRBV20-1 with TRBJ2-3; 10 bases fit TRBD2. V was clipped by 6 bases and J by 5 bases; unmatched bases: 8. Per germline, CDR1 DFQATT and CDR2 SNEGSKA (reference sequence). This CDR3 has 14 amino acids. The CDR3 loop is CSAPPGLAIDTQYF. The CDR3 nucleotides read TGCAGTGCGCCACCGGGACTAGCGATAGATACGCAGTATTTT.

V usage is TRBV27 and J usage is TRBJ1-1, with D maybe TRBD1 (5 bases). Germline V gene sequence: CDR1 MNHEY, CDR2 SMNVEV (reference sequence). Trimming left V 7 bases short and J 0 bases short, with 12 bases between. The CDR3 runs to 14 residues. DNA for the CDR3: TGTGCCAGCACCTCATGGGGGGTGAACACTGAAGCTTTCTTT. Protein sequence: CASTSWGVNTEAFF.

To note about this clonotype: A much more abundant neighbour one base away suggests this may be a read error. CDR3 nucleotides: TGTGCCAGCAGCTTCGCGCTGAACACTGAAGCTTTCTTT. The encoded protein is CASSFALNTEAFF. The chain couples TRBV7-9 to TRBJ1-1; D is unresolved. Looked up from germline, CDR1 is SEHNR and CDR2 is FQNEAQ (reference sequence). The CDR3 is 13 amino acids. V shed 3 bases and J shed 0 bases, with 5 bases lying between them.

A few counts support this clonotype. The V call is TRBV6-2 or TRBV6-3, the J call TRBJ2-7, with D unclear. The CDR3 has 14 amino acids. Trimming took off 6 bases at V and 3 bases at J, with 15 bases between the two ends. Germline CDR1 MNHEY, CDR2 SVGEGT. CDR3 in DNA: TGTGCCAGCAGGCGAGGCCTCTATGGCTACGAGCAGTACTTC. Encoded protein: CASRRGLYGYEQYF.

This clonotype turned up a few times. The chain joins TRBV11-2 to TRBJ2-3; 9 bases are shared with TRBD2. CDR3 length: 16 residues. CDR1 is SGHAT and CDR2 is FQNNGV in the germline V gene. With V trimmed by 10 bases and J by 1 base, 12 bases remained unmatched. CDR3 sequence: CATHGSSGIGTDTQYF. The CDR3, as DNA: TGTGCCACCCACGGGTCTAGCGGGATAGGCACAGATACGCAGTATTTT.

This clonotype was seen a few times. The chain combines TRBV30 with TRBJ1-1; 7 bases are a match to TRBD1. Germline V gene data show CDR1 as GTSNPN and CDR2 as SVGIG (reference sequence). The V gene end was trimmed by 5 bases and the J gene end by 2 bases; junction bases not matched to a gene: 11. The CDR3 loop spans 15 amino acids. This chain's CDR3 is CAWSGAGTVNTEAFF. The CDR3 region has the DNA TGTGCCTGGTCAGGCGCCGGGACAGTTAACACTGAAGCTTTCTTT.

This clonotype was found a few times. The genes are TRBV6-6 and TRBJ2-2; D is perhaps TRBD1 (5 bases). The germline V and J ends were trimmed by 5 bases and 5 bases, with 15 bases remaining between them. The CDR3 contains 15 residues. CDR1 and CDR2 (germline): MNHNY, SVGAGI (reference sequence). The chain's CDR3 is CASSLDSPGTGELFF. As DNA, the CDR3 is TGTGCCAGCAGTCTCGACAGCCCCGGGACCGGGGAGCTGTTTTTT.

This clonotype showed up many times. V and J are TRBV7-2 and TRBJ1-2, with D perhaps TRBD1 (5 bases). CDR1 and CDR2 (germline): SGHTA, FQGNSA. V lost 3 bases, J lost 4 bases, and 12 bases lay in between. CDR3 length equals 14 residues. The DNA of the CDR3 is TGTGCCAGCAGCTTGGGGCCTGGATCCTATGGCTACACCTTC. Translated: CASSLGPGSYGYTF.

This clonotype occurred a few times. The chain employs TRBV7-9 and TRBJ1-1; D gene unclear. Germline-derived CDR1 and CDR2 are SEHNR and FQNEAQ (reference sequence). There are 13 residues in the CDR3. The V end lost 1 base, the J end lost 5 bases, and 8 bases lay between the germline ends. The CDR3 loop is CASSLGFGTEAFF. In nucleotides, the CDR3 is TGTGCCAGCAGCTTAGGCTTTGGGACTGAAGCTTTCTTT.

The chain combines TRBV2 with TRBJ1-4, with D perhaps TRBD1 (6 bases). CDR3 length: 12 amino acids. Trimming shortened V by 2 bases and J by 8 bases, and 6 bases separated the two germline ends. CDR1 SNHLY and CDR2 FYNNEI come from the germline V gene. The CDR3 protein is CASSEQGEKLFF. The DNA of the CDR3 is TGTGCCAGCAGTGAACAGGGGGAAAAACTGTTTTTT.

This clonotype was observed a few times. V and J are TRBV9 and TRBJ2-3; TRBD2 matches 11 bases. Germline CDR1 is SGDLS and CDR2 is YYNGEE. The CDR3 extends over 16 amino acids. The V and J ends lost 0 bases and 6 bases, in that order; junction bases with no gene match: 6. CDR3 coding DNA: TGTGCCAGCAGCGTAGATCTAGCGGGGGGCCACGATACGCAGTATTTT. It codes for CASSVDLAGGHDTQYF.

This clonotype was seen ten or more times. The V call is TRBV7-6, the J call TRBJ1-4, with D unclear. Germline V gene lookup returns CDR1 SGHVS and CDR2 FNYEAQ. The germline V and J ends were trimmed by 1 base and 4 bases, with 7 bases remaining between them. This CDR3 contains 14 residues. CDR3 sequence reads: CASSLGAVNEKLFF. The DNA for the CDR3 is TGTGCCAGCAGCTTAGGGGCGGTTAATGAAAAACTGTTTTTT.

In its sample, this clonotype was seen many times. The genes are TRBV12-3 or TRBV12-4 and TRBJ2-7; 8 bases align to TRBD2. This CDR3 contains 14 residues. After removal of 7 bases from V and 0 bases from J, the junction contained 5 bases not matched to a gene. Written as DNA, the CDR3 is TGTGCCAGCACCGGGACTAGGTCCTCCTACGAGCAGTACTTC. This codes for CASTGTRSSYEQYF.

This chain joins TRBV7-3 and TRBJ2-7; D perhaps matches TRBD1 (5 bases). Trimming removed 3 bases at V and 10 bases at J, with 16 bases between. This CDR3 spans 13 amino acids. Germline V lookup: CDR1 SGHTA, CDR2 FQGTGA. The CDR3 loop is CASSLDTFDPQYF. CDR3 in DNA: TGTGCCAGCAGCTTGGACACGTTCGACCCCCAGTACTTC.

This clonotype was observed at least ten times. The CDR3 DNA follows: TGTGCCAGCTCACCAATCGAGGCGGGGGGTAACAATGAGCAGTTCTTC. Its protein is CASSPIEAGGNNEQFF. The rearrangement joins TRBV18 to TRBJ2-1; 8 bases match TRBD2. This CDR3 comprises 16 residues. The ends lost 2 bases at V and 5 bases at J; junction bases unmatched: 8. CDR1 and CDR2 (germline): KGHSH, LQKENI.

This rearrangement joins TRBV6-1 to TRBJ2-1; no clear D gene. The CDR3 has 16 amino acids. V was trimmed by 4 bases and J by 3 bases, leaving 16 bases between them. In germline, CDR1 is MNHNS, CDR2 SASEGT. The CDR3 region has the DNA TGTGCCAGCAGTGCATCCTGGCCCCCCTTCTACAATGAGCAGTTCTTC. Its protein product is CASSASWPPFYNEQFF.

In its sample, this clonotype was seen many times. This sequence joins TRBV7-2 and TRBJ1-1; tentative D call: TRBD1 (6 bases). CDR3 length: 16 residues. Germline loops: CDR1 SGHTA, CDR2 FQGNSA. With 0 bases removed from V and 1 base from J, the gap between germline ends came to 12 bases. CDR3 residues: CASSLAGRTANTEAFF. The CDR3 DNA is TGTGCCAGCAGCTTAGCGGGGCGGACAGCGAACACTGAAGCTTTCTTT.

This clonotype appeared a few times. The chain has TRBV7-3 and TRBJ2-6; TRBD1 matches at 9 bases. Germline assignment: CDR1 SGHTA and CDR2 FQGTGA. This CDR3 is built from 19 residues. Trimming at V came to 2 bases and at J to 0 bases, leaving 8 bases not matched to a gene. The CDR3 DNA reads as TGTGCCAGCAGCTTACGTCCGGGACAGGGACACTCTGGGGCCAACGTCCTGACTTTC. This gives the protein CASSLRPGQGHSGANVLTF.

This clonotype came up a few times. The chain joins TRBV11-2 to TRBJ1-1, with 8 bases identical to TRBD1. J lost 3 bases, V lost 5 bases, and 8 bases had no gene match. This CDR3 is built from 15 residues. Germline CDR1 and CDR2: SGHAT and FQNNGV. CDR3 loop: CASSVRGRGYTEAFF. For the CDR3, the DNA is TGTGCCAGCAGCGTCAGGGGGCGCGGGTACACTGAAGCTTTCTTT. Full variable domain (remainder filled in from reference TRBV11-2 and TRBJ1-1): EAGVAQSPRYKIIEKRQSVAFWCNPISGHATLYWYQQILGQGPKLLIQFQNNGVVDDSQLPKDRFSAERLKGVDSTLKIQPAKLEDSAVYLCASSVRGRGYTEAFFGQGTRLTVV.

The CDR3 is CASSLKGRSLLLAFF. The CDR3 region has the DNA TGTGCCAGCAGCTTGAAGGGACGGAGCCTCCTCCTGGCTTTCTTT. The chain uses TRBV7-2 and TRBJ1-1; weak D call: TRBD1 (5 bases). V lost 3 bases, J lost 11 bases, and 22 bases lay in between. Germline CDR1 SGHTA, CDR2 FQGNSA. The CDR3 is 15 residues long. Together with reference TRBV7-2 and TRBJ1-1, the CDR3 gives the full variable domain: GAGVSQSPSNKVTEKGKDVELRCDPISGHTALYWYRQSLGQGLEFLIYFQGNSAPDKSGLPSDRFSAERTGGSVSTLTIQRTQQEDSAVYLCASSLKGRSLLLAFFGQGTRLTVV.

The chain uses TRBV9 and TRBJ2-5; D perhaps matches TRBD2 (5 bases). Germline V gene data show CDR1 as SGDLS and CDR2 as YYNGEE. The CDR3 runs 14 residues. V was cut by 0 bases and J by 2 bases, with 8 bases left in between. CDR3 in amino acids: CASSVGTFQETQYF. The CDR3 DNA sequence: TGTGCCAGCAGCGTAGGGACTTTTCAAGAGACCCAGTACTTC.